The rows below give T cell receptor beta chains drawn from one sample of a study of cytomegalovirus exposure and HLA in healthy donors. The assay was immunoSEQ multiplex PCR, and TCRdb's table has in-frame clones only and misses some. Altogether more than 150,000 clones are present, over 75% being singletons, with the ten largest covering about 0.21%. Input material: PBMCs. The source is a girl under three years old in good health and CMV-seronegative. Both conserved end residues are part of each CDR3. A D gene is named only where the DNA matches it firmly. Size tells how often a clone was seen (once, few, many) or the class of an expanded clone, and some rows leave it out.

d_call	clone_size	v_call	j_call	cdr3_aa	cdr3_nt
TRBD2	once	TRBV7-9	TRBJ2-7	CASSQPGEGNGQYF	TGTGCCAGCAGCCAGCCCGGGGAGGGTAACGGGCAGTACTTC
TRBD2	-	TRBV4-1	TRBJ2-7	CASSYDPGLAGYEQYF	TGCGCCAGCAGCTATGATCCCGGGCTAGCGGGGTACGAGCAGTACTTC
-	few	TRBV7-9	TRBJ2-3	CSSSFSRGPDTQYF	TGTTCCAGCAGCTTCTCGAGAGGGCCAGATACGCAGTATTTT
-	-	TRBV27	TRBJ2-5	CASSLSIGAGVETQYF	TGTGCCAGCAGTTTATCGATCGGGGCAGGGGTAGAGACCCAGTACTTC
-	-	TRBV30	TRBJ1-5	CAWSGQNQPQHF	TGTGCCTGGAGTGGGCAGAATCAGCCCCAGCATTTT
-	-	TRBV6-1	TRBJ2-4	CASSERFRGGDIQYF	TGTGCCAGCAGTGAAAGGTTTAGGGGGGGGGACATTCAGTACTTC
TRBD1	-	TRBV27	TRBJ2-5	CASSLTGTRETQYF	TGTGCCAGCAGCCTGACAGGGACCCGAGAGACCCAGTACTTC
-	-	TRBV18	TRBJ1-2	CASSPQWGVYTF	TGTGCCAGCTCACCACAGTGGGGAGTCTACACCTTC
-	few	TRBV7-8	TRBJ2-7	CASSLGASSYEQYF	TGTGCCAGCAGCTTGGGGGCTAGCTCCTACGAGCAGTACTTC
TRBD1	-	TRBV16	TRBJ1-5	CASSLTGGGDQPQHF	TGTGCCAGCAGCTTGACAGGGGGCGGGGATCAGCCCCAGCATTTT
TRBD1	-	TRBV29-1	TRBJ1-3	CSVGVRQGDTIYF	TGCAGCGTTGGTGTCAGGCAGGGGGACACCATATATTTT
-	-	TRBV18	TRBJ2-7	CASSLEPQGSEQYF	TGTGCCAGCTCACTAGAACCCCAGGGATCCGAGCAGTACTTC
-	-	TRBV9	TRBJ2-7	CASSIRLGASYEQYF	TGTGCCAGCAGCATAAGACTAGGGGCTTCCTACGAGCAGTACTTC
TRBD2	-	TRBV5-6	TRBJ2-1	CASGRSVVAGGLGNEQFF	TGTGCCAGCGGACGATCAGTCGTAGCGGGAGGATTGGGGAATGAGCAGTTCTTC
TRBD1	-	TRBV7-9	TRBJ1-3	CASSWGTGGIGDTIYF	TGTGCCAGCAGCTGGGGAACAGGGGGCATCGGAGACACCATATATTTT
-	once	TRBV5-6	TRBJ2-5	CASSVGETQYF	TGTGCCAGCAGCGTCGGAGAGACCCAGTACTTC
TRBD2	-	TRBV5-4	TRBJ2-7	CASSQERGVSYEQYF	TGTGCCAGCAGCCAAGAGCGGGGGGTCTCCTACGAGCAGTACTTC
-	-	TRBV7-9	TRBJ2-7	CASSYNRAPYEQYF	TGTGCCAGCAGCTACAACAGGGCTCCCTACGAGCAGTACTTC
-	-	TRBV5-1	TRBJ2-5	CASSLTKTRFLQETQYF	TGCGCCAGCAGCTTGACCAAAACCAGGTTCCTCCAAGAGACCCAGTACTTC
TRBD1	-	TRBV19	TRBJ2-7	CASSYGTGMEQYF	TGTGCCAGTAGTTACGGGACAGGAATGGAGCAGTACTTC
-	-	TRBV7-9	TRBJ2-5	CASSASGRGATETQYF	TGTGCCAGCAGCGCCTCAGGGAGGGGGGCAACAGAGACCCAGTACTTC
TRBD2	-	TRBV6-1	TRBJ2-3	CASSEPSGGTDTQYF	TGTGCCAGCAGTGAACCTAGCGGGGGCACAGATACGCAGTATTTT
-	-	TRBV7-8	TRBJ1-2	CASSLSPGNYGYTF	TGTGCCAGCAGCTTGTCACCCGGTAACTATGGCTACACCTTC
TRBD2	-	TRBV5-4	TRBJ2-3	CASSLAAGGPSDTQYF	TGTGCCAGCAGCTTGGCGGCGGGAGGGCCGTCAGATACGCAGTATTTT
-	-	TRBV30	TRBJ2-2	CAWISRGSSTGELFF	TGTGCCTGGATCTCCCGGGGGAGTAGCACCGGGGAGCTGTTTTTT
TRBD1	-	TRBV6-1	TRBJ2-7	CASSEVQGDYEQYF	TGTGCCAGCAGTGAAGTTCAGGGGGACTACGAGCAGTACTTC
-	-	TRBV4-2	TRBJ1-5	CASSQGAGHNQPQHF	TGTGCCAGCAGCCAAGGCGCGGGCCACAATCAGCCCCAGCATTTT
TRBD1	-	TRBV7-9	TRBJ1-4	CASSLRTGENEKLFF	TGTGCCAGCAGCCTACGGACAGGGGAGAATGAAAAACTGTTTTTT
TRBD1	few	TRBV15	TRBJ2-7	CATGQDLSYEQYF	TGTGCCACCGGACAGGACCTCTCCTACGAGCAGTACTTC
-	-	TRBV14	TRBJ2-6	CASSQEGRSGANVLTF	TGTGCCAGCAGCCAAGAAGGGAGGTCTGGGGCCAACGTCCTGACTTTC
TRBD2	few	TRBV7-9	TRBJ2-5	CASSLGFFDERELEETQYF	TGTGCCAGCAGCTTAGGGTTCTTTGACGAGCGGGAGCTCGAAGAGACCCAGTACTTC
TRBD1	few	TRBV4-3	TRBJ2-7	CASSQGQGVAYEQYF	TGCGCCAGCAGCCAGGGACAGGGGGTCGCCTACGAGCAGTACTTC
-	-	TRBV7-9	TRBJ1-2	CASRFTGLGEGYTF	TGTGCCAGCAGGTTCACAGGTCTCGGTGAGGGCTACACCTTC